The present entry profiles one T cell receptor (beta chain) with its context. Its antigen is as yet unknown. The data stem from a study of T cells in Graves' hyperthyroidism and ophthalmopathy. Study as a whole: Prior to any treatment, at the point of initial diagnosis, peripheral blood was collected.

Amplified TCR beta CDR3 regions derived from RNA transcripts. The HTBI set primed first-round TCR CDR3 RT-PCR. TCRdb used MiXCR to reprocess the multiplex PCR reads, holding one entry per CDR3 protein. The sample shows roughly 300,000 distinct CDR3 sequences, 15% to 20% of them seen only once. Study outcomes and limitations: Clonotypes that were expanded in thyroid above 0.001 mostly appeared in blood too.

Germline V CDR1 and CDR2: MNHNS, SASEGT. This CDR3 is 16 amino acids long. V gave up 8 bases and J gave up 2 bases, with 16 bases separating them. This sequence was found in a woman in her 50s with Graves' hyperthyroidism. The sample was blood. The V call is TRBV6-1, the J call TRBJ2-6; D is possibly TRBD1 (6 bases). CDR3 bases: TGTGCCAGCGGATCAACAGGGCCGCCTGGGGCCAACGTCCTGACTTTC. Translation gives CASGSTGPPGANVLTF.